The 17 T cell receptor beta chains below all came from one sample that was sequenced in a study of T-cell memory formation after mild COVID-19. Each CDR3 protein is one row after TCRdb ran MiXCR on the 5' RACE reads. The table records some 210,000 distinct CDR3 sequences, approximately 20% of them present only once. The specimen sequenced was PBMCs or a T cell subset sorted from them (not recorded which). These TCRs come from an adult woman who had mild COVID-19 (a few samples of this study predate the infection). Cell type and time point are not known.

The chain couples TRBV12-3 or TRBV12-4 to TRBJ1-2; no reliable D call. The CDR3 loop spans 13 amino acids. Trimming pared 3 bases from V and 7 bases from J, leaving 12 bases between. CDR3 nucleotide sequence: TGTGCCAGCAGTTTGACAACCGGAGGTGGCTACACCTTC. Translation: CASSLTTGGGYTF.

This clonotype was found many times. The chain is built from TRBV5-1 and TRBJ1-3; possible D gene TRBD1, 5 bases. The V end was cut by 0 bases, the J end by 2 bases, with 6 bases between. The CDR3 covers 14 residues. Per germline, CDR1 SGHRS and CDR2 YFSETQ. CDR3 sequence: CASSLAGTGNTIYF. DNA for the CDR3: TGCGCCAGCAGCTTGGCAGGGACTGGAAACACCATATATTTT.

V is TRBV7-9 and J is TRBJ2-5, with D possibly matching TRBD2 (6 bases). The CDR3 has 16 residues. The germline CDR1 and CDR2 sequences are SEHNR and FQNEAQ (reference sequence). Trimming stripped 3 bases from V and 3 bases from J, with 17 bases between. CDR3 residues: CASSFNPGVREETQYF. In nucleotides, the CDR3 is TGTGCCAGCAGCTTCAACCCGGGGGTCCGGGAAGAGACCCAGTACTTC.

This chain uses TRBV7-2 with TRBJ1-2; no definite D call. Trimming removed 6 bases at V and 0 bases at J, with 17 bases between. This CDR3 has 16 residues. CDR1 SGHTA and CDR2 FQGNSA come from the germline V gene. This CDR3 reads CASRPTLSLANYGYTF. The CDR3 nucleotides read TGTGCCAGCAGGCCTACCCTATCTCTAGCTAACTATGGCTACACCTTC.

V is TRBV7-2 and J is TRBJ2-3; either TRBD1 or TRBD2 may supply D (7 bases each). V was pared by 5 bases and J by 6 bases, with 9 bases between. This CDR3 is 12 amino acids long. Germline CDR1 and CDR2: SGHTA and FQGNSA. CDR3 protein: CASSQGGDTQYF. CDR3 coding DNA: TGTGCCAGCAGCCAGGGGGGGGATACGCAGTATTTT.

The genes are TRBV18 and TRBJ2-5, with 10 positions matching TRBD2. The CDR3 is made up of 15 amino acids. The ends lost 2 bases at V and 4 bases at J; junction bases unmatched: 4. Germline values: CDR1 KGHSH, CDR2 LQKENI. The CDR3, as DNA: TGTGCCAGCTCACCAACGGCTAGCGGGAGAGAGACCCAGTACTTC. Its protein product is CASSPTASGRETQYF.

This clonotype has only a few counts. V is TRBV20-1 and J is TRBJ2-2; 7 bases are shared with TRBD1. Unmatched junction bases numbered 4, after V lost 4 bases and J lost 2 bases. The germline gives CDR1 DFQATT, CDR2 SNEGSKA (reference sequence). The CDR3 spans 14 residues. CDR3 region: CSATGQTNTGELFF. For the CDR3, the DNA is TGCAGTGCTACGGGACAGACTAACACCGGGGAGCTGTTTTTT.

The gene calls are TRBV4-1 and TRBJ1-2; D is perhaps TRBD1 (5 bases). This CDR3 comprises 14 residues. The germline V gene has CDR1 MGHRA and CDR2 YSYEKL. Trimming cost V 2 bases and J 11 bases, with 18 bases left between them. The CDR3 region is CASSQPLRQPGYTF. As DNA, the CDR3 is TGCGCCAGCAGCCAACCGCTTCGACAGCCCGGATACACCTTC.

This clonotype showed up many times. The chain recombines TRBV18 with TRBJ1-6, with TRBD1 matching 8 bases. This CDR3 comprises 15 residues. CDR1 and CDR2 from the germline V gene are KGHSH and LQKENI. J was trimmed by 10 bases and V by 8 bases; bases with no gene match: 13. CDR3 region: CASPERDRISSPLHF. The CDR3 coding sequence is TGTGCCAGCCCTGAAAGGGACAGGATATCGTCACCCCTCCACTTT.

The chain employs TRBV12-3 or TRBV12-4 and TRBJ2-7; 8 nucleotides match TRBD2. V lost 3 bases, J lost 1 base, and 5 bases stayed unmatched. The CDR3 is 15 amino acids. This chain's CDR3 is CASSFFPGGSYEQYF. The DNA for the CDR3 is TGTGCCAGCAGTTTTTTTCCGGGGGGGTCCTACGAGCAGTACTTC.

This sequence joins TRBV20-1 and TRBJ1-3; D remains ambiguous. The CDR3 is made up of 14 amino acids. V lost 5 bases and J lost 0, with 11 bases in between. Germline assignment: CDR1 DFQATT and CDR2 SNEGSKA (reference sequence). CDR3 protein: CSASPGSSGNTIYF. In DNA form, the CDR3 reads TGCAGTGCTTCCCCGGGAAGCTCTGGAAACACCATATATTTT.

This clonotype came up a few times. The V call is TRBV20-1, the J call TRBJ1-1, with D tentatively TRBD1 (6 bases). V gave up 5 bases and J gave up 5 bases, with 18 bases separating them. CDR1 is DFQATT and CDR2 is SNEGSKA in the germline V gene (reference sequence). CDR3 length: 14 residues. The CDR3 DNA follows: TGCAGTGCTCCGGCGGGGGGGCCGGGGACTGAAGCTTTCTTT. Its translation: CSAPAGGPGTEAFF.

The chain links TRBV5-6 to TRBJ1-1; no definite D call. The CDR3 extends over 13 amino acids. Germline loops: CDR1 SGHDT, CDR2 YYEEEE. V was trimmed by 4 bases and J by 10 bases, leaving 17 bases between them. CDR3 nucleotides: TGTGCCAGCAGCCCCTTCCCGACCGCCGGAGCTTTCTTT. It yields the protein CASSPFPTAGAFF.

This clonotype was detected a few times. The chain uses TRBV20-1 and TRBJ1-5, with D uncertain. This CDR3 is 13 amino acids long. From germline, CDR1 is DFQATT and CDR2 SNEGSKA (reference sequence). Deletions cut 1 base from V and 0 bases from J, with 4 bases between. This CDR3 is CSARADSNQPQHF. CDR3 sequence (DNA): TGCAGTGCTAGAGCCGATAGCAATCAGCCCCAGCATTTT.

The J gene is TRBJ2-7, the V gene TRBV3-1; D is tentatively TRBD1 or TRBD2 (5 bases each). Trimming pared 1 base from V and 0 bases from J, leaving 19 bases between. This CDR3 spans 18 amino acids. Per germline, CDR1 LGHDT and CDR2 YNNKEL (reference sequence). The CDR3 nucleotides read TGTGCCAGCAGCCAAGGGGTGGGGACCCTCGCTAGCTCCTACGAGCAGTACTTC. This encodes CASSQGVGTLASSYEQYF.

J is TRBJ2-3 and V is TRBV6-5, with 16 bases fitting TRBD2. Germline CDR1 reads MNHEY; CDR2 reads SVGAGI. The V gene end was trimmed by 6 bases and the J gene end by 4 bases; junction bases not matched to a gene: 4. This CDR3 spans 16 amino acids. CDR3 amino acids: CASSQGLAGGADTQYF. CDR3 DNA: TGTGCCAGCAGCCAGGGACTAGCGGGAGGGGCAGATACGCAGTATTTT.

This clonotype has ten or more counts. The V call is TRBV29-1, the J call TRBJ2-7; D ambiguous. The germline gives CDR1 SQVTM, CDR2 ANQGSEA. V lost 0 bases and J 2 bases, leaving 8 bases between the germline ends. The CDR3 loop spans 13 amino acids. For the CDR3, the DNA is TGCAGCGTTGAAGATGTGGCGGCCTACGAGCAGTACTTC. It is translated as CSVEDVAAYEQYF.